What follows are 3 T cell receptor beta chains derived from one specimen sequenced in a study of T cell repertoires in cytomegalovirus infection. TCRdb used MiXCR to reprocess the reads, holding one entry per CDR3 protein. The sample includes about a million distinct CDR3 sequences, roughly 31% of them seen just once. What these receptors recognize is not known. The sequencing here drew on cultured CD8+ T cells from PBMCs, taken from culture after CMV antigen stimulation. Receptor source: a human donor in good health (CMV status not recorded). Some clones in this sample may be carry-over from other donors' samples.

The V call is TRBV5-8, the J call TRBJ2-7, with 8 bases fitting TRBD2. The CDR3 covers 13 residues. V trimming: 6 bases; J trimming: 4 bases; junction bases outside the gene matches: 6. Germline CDR1 reads SGHTS; CDR2 reads YDEGEE. The CDR3 sequence is CASKTRGGYEQYV. In DNA form, the CDR3 reads TGTGCCAGCAAAACACGGGGGGGGTACGAGCAGTACGTC.

This clonotype has a handful of counts. This chain uses TRBV10-3 with TRBJ1-6, with D perhaps matching TRBD1 (6 bases). The CDR3 loop spans 18 amino acids. With 3 bases removed from V and 7 bases from J, the gap between germline ends came to 22 bases. Germline V gives CDR1 ENHRY, CDR2 SYGVKD. The CDR3 DNA reads TGTGCCATCAGTGACCCGATACCGACAGGTTTTTTAAATTCACCCCTCCACTTT. This encodes CAISDPIPTGFLNSPLHF.

This clonotype occurred a few times. CDR3 in amino acids: CASSLQSREQFF. The CDR3 nucleotides are TGTGCCAGCAGCCTACAGTCCCGTGAGCAGTTCTTC. The J gene is TRBJ2-1, the V gene TRBV7-9; D gene uncertain. CDR1 SEHNR and CDR2 FQNEAQ come from the germline V gene (reference sequence). V lost 5 bases to trimming and J lost 9 bases, with 11 bases between them. CDR3 length: 12 amino acids.